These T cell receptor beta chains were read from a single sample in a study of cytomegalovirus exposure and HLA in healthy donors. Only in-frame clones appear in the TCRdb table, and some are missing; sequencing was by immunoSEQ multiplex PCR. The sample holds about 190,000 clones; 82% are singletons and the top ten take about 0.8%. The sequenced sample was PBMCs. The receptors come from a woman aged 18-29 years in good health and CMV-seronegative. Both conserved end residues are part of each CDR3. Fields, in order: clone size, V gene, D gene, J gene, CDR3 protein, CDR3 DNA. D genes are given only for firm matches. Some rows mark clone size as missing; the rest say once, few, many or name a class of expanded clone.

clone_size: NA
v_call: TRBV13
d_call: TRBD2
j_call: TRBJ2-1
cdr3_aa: CASSSATRTSEQFF
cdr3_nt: TGTGCCAGCAGCTCCGCCACCCGGACTAGCGAGCAGTTCTTC

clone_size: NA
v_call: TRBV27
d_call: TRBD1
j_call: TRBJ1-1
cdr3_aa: CASSLSWTGGVEAFF
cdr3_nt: TGTGCCAGCAGTTTATCGTGGACAGGGGGAGTTGAAGCTTTCTTT

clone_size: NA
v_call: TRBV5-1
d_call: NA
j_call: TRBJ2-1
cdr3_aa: CASSRSLNSRYSYNEQFF
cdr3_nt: TGCGCCAGCAGTCGTTCCCTTAACTCCCGCTACTCCTACAATGAGCAGTTCTTC

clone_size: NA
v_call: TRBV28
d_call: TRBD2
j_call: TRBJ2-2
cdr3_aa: CASSPSGGAVGELFF
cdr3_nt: TGTGCCAGCAGTCCCAGCGGGGGGGCCGTCGGGGAGCTGTTTTTT

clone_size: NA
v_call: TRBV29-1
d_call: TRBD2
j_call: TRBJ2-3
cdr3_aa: CSVTAGVSGYTQYF
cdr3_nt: TGCAGCGTCACAGCGGGAGTTTCGGGTTATACGCAGTATTTT

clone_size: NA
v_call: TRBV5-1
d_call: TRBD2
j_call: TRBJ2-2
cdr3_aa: CASSGGLAGVIGELFF
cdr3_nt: TGCGCCAGCAGCGGGGGACTAGCGGGAGTAATCGGGGAGCTGTTTTTT

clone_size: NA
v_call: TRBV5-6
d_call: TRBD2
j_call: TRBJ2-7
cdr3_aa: CASSDGTSGRDEQYF
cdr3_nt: TGTGCCAGCAGCGACGGGACTAGCGGGAGGGACGAGCAGTACTTC

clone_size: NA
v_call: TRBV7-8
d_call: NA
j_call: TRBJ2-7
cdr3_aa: CASSFPHGASYEQYF
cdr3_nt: TGTGCCAGCAGCTTTCCGCACGGTGCCTCCTACGAGCAGTACTTC

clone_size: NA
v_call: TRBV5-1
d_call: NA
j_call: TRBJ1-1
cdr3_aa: CASRRDPNTEAFF
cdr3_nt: TGCGCCAGCCGGAGGGACCCGAACACTGAAGCTTTCTTT

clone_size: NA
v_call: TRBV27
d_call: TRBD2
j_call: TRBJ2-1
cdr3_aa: CASSLLGLASANEQFF
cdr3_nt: TGTGCCAGCAGTTTATTGGGACTAGCATCTGCCAATGAGCAGTTCTTC

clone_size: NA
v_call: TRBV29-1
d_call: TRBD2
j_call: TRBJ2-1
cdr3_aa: CSVLAVYNEQFF
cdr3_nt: TGCAGCGTACTAGCGGTTTACAATGAGCAGTTCTTC

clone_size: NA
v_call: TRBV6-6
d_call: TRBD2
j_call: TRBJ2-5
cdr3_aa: CASSYPRYGGETQYF
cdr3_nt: TGTGCCAGCAGTTACCCCCGGTACGGGGGGGAGACCCAGTACTTC

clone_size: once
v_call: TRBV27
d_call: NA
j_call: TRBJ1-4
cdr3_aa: CASSTRGGWDEKLFF
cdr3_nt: TGTGCCAGCAGTACCCGAGGTGGGTGGGATGAAAAACTGTTTTTT

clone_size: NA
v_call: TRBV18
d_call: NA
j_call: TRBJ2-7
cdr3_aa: CASSPYSTYEQYF
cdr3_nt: TGTGCCAGCTCACCCTACTCCACCTACGAGCAGTACTTC

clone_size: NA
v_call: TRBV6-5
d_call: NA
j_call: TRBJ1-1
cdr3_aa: CASTSTALNTEAFF
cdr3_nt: TGTGCCAGCACCTCGACAGCCCTCAACACTGAAGCTTTCTTT

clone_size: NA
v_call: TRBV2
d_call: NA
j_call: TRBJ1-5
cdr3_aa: CASSEAESLVYSNQPQHF
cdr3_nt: TGTGCCAGCAGTGAAGCGGAGAGCCTCGTGTATAGCAATCAGCCCCAGCATTTT

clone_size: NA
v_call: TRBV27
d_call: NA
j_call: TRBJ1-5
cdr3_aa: CASSPSGGAFNQPQHF
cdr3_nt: TGTGCCAGCAGTCCCTCGGGGGGGGCTTTCAATCAGCCCCAGCATTTT

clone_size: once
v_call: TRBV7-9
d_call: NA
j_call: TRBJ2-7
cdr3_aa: CASSPRDSHEQYF
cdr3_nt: TGTGCCAGCAGCCCTAGAGACAGCCACGAGCAGTACTTC

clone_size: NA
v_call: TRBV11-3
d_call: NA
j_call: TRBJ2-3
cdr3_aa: CASSLNRGAVDTQYF
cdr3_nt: TGTGCCAGCAGCTTGAACCGGGGGGCCGTGGATACGCAGTATTTT

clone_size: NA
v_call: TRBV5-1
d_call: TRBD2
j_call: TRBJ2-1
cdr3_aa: CASSVLAGGVNNEQFF
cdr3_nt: TGCGCCAGCAGCGTACTAGCGGGAGGCGTAAACAATGAGCAGTTCTTC

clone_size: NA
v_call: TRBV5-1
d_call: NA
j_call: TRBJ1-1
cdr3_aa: CASSPLTVWDTEAFF
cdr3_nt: TGCGCCAGCAGCCCCCTGACAGTTTGGGACACTGAAGCTTTCTTT

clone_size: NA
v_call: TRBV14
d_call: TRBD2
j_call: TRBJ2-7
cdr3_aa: CASSQGVGTRYEQYF
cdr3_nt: TGTGCCAGCAGCCAAGGCGTAGGGACTAGGTACGAGCAGTACTTC

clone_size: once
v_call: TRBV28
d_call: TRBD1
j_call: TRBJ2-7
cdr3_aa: CASSPRDRAPDEQYF
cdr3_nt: TGTGCCAGCAGCCCCCGGGACAGGGCTCCCGACGAGCAGTACTTC

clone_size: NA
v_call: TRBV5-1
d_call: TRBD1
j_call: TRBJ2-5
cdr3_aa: CASGGPGQGPETQYF
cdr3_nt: TGCGCCAGCGGAGGCCCGGGACAGGGGCCAGAGACCCAGTACTTC

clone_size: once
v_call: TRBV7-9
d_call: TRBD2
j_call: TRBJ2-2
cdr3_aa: CASSLRTSEIGELFF
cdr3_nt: TGTGCCAGCAGCTTGAGGACTAGCGAGATCGGGGAGCTGTTTTTT

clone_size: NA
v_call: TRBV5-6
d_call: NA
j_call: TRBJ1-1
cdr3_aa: CASSLTGRAFF
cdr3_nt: TGTGCCAGCAGCTTAACAGGGCGGGCTTTCTTT

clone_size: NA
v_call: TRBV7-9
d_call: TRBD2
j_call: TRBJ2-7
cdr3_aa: CASTFLAGAYEQYF
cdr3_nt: TGTGCCAGCACCTTTCTAGCGGGGGCCTACGAGCAGTACTTC

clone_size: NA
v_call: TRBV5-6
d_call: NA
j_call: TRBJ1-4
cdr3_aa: CASSPGLPNEKLFF
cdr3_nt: TGTGCCAGCAGCCCGGGACTGCCTAATGAAAAACTGTTTTTT

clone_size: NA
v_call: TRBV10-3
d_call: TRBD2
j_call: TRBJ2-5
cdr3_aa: CAISEPRGEQYF
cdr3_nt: TGTGCCATCAGTGAGCCCCGGGGGGAGCAGTACTTC

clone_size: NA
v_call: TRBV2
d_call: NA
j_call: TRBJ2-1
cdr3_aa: CASLEGGWNYNEQFF
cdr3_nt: TGTGCCTCCCTTGAAGGCGGGTGGAATTACAATGAGCAGTTCTTC

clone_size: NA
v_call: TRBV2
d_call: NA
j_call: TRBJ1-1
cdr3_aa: CAQAAVTQTNTEAFF
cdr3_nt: TGTGCTCAAGCGGCAGTAACCCAGACGAACACTGAAGCTTTCTTT

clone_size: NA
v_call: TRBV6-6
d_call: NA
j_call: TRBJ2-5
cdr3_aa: CASSYGQGRQETQYF
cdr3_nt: TGTGCCAGCAGTTACGGGCAGGGTAGACAAGAGACCCAGTACTTC

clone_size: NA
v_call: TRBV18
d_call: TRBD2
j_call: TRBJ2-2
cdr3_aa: CASSLAGDHTGELFF
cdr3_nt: TGTGCCAGCTCTCTAGCGGGGGACCACACCGGGGAGCTGTTTTTT

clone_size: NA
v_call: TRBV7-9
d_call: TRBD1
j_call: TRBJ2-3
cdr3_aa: CSSVMMIGGADTQYF
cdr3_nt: TGTTCCAGCGTTATGATGATAGGGGGCGCAGATACGCAGTATTTT

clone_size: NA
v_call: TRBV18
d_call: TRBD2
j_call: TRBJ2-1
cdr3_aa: CASSPPGLAGNEQFF
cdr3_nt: TGTGCCAGCTCACCACCGGGACTAGCGGGTAATGAGCAGTTCTTC

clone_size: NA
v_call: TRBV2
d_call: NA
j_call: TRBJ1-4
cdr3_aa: CASRGPEEKLFF
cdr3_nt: TGTGCCAGCAGGGGCCCCGAGGAAAAACTGTTTTTT

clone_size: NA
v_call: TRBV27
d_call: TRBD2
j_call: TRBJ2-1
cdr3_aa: CATKRGNEQFF
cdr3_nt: TGTGCCACCAAGCGGGGAAATGAGCAGTTCTTC

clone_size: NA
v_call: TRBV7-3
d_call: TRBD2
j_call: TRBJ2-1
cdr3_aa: CASSSGLAHNEQFF
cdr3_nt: TGTGCCAGCAGCTCCGGACTAGCTCACAATGAGCAGTTCTTC

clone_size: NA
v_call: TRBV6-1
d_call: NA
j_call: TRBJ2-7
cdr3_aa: CASREPGVLSYEQYF
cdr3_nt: TGTGCCAGCAGGGAACCAGGGGTGCTCTCCTACGAGCAGTACTTC

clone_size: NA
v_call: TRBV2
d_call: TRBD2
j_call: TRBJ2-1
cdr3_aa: CASNGLASYNEQFF
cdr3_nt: TGTGCCAGCAACGGACTAGCCTCCTACAATGAGCAGTTCTTC